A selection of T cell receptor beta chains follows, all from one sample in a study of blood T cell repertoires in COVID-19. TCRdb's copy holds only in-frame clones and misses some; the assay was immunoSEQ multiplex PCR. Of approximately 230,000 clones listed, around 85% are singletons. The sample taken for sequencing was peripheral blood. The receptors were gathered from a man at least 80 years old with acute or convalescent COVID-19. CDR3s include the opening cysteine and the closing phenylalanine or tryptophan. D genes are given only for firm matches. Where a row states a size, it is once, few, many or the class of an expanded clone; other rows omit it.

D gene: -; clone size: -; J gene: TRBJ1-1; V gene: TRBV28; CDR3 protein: CASSLLQPKTAEAFF; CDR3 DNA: TGTGCCAGCAGTTTATTACAGCCTAAGACCGCTGAAGCTTTCTTT
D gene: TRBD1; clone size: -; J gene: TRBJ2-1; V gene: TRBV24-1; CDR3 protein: CATGTGTGSMPEQFF; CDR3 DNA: TGTGCCACCGGGACAGGGACAGGTTCCATGCCTGAGCAGTTCTTC
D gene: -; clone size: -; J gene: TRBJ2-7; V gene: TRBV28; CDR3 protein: CASSGSGGRKYEQYF; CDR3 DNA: TGTGCCAGCAGTGGCTCAGGGGGGCGCAAGTACGAGCAGTACTTC
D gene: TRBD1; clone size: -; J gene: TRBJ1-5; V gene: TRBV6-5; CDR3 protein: CASTLTGGHQPQHF; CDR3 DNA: TGTGCCAGCACCTTGACAGGGGGCCATCAGCCCCAGCATTTT
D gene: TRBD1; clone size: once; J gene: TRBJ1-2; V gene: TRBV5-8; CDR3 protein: CATLQGLHLTRGYTF; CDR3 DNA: TGTGCCACCCTACAGGGGCTTCACCTCACTAGGGGCTACACCTTC
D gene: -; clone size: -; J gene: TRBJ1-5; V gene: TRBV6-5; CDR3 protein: CASGNRDSNQPQHF; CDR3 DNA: TGTGCCAGCGGCAACAGGGATAGCAATCAGCCCCAGCATTTT
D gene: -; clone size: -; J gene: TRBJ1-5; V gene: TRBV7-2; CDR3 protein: CASSLGGGQPQHF; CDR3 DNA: TGTGCCAGCAGCTTAGGTGGTGGCCAGCCCCAGCATTTT
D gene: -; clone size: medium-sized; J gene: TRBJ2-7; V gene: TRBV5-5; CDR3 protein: CASSPVTAPGGEQYF; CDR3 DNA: TGTGCCAGCAGCCCAGTTACAGCTCCTGGAGGCGAGCAGTACTTC
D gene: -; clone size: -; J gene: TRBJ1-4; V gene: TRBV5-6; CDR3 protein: CASSLYAPGEKLFF; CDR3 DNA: TGTGCCAGCAGCTTATACGCCCCGGGGGAAAAACTGTTTTTT
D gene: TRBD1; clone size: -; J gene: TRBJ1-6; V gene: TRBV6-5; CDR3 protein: CASSHGTGGSPLHF; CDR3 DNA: TGTGCCAGCAGTCACGGGACAGGGGGTTCACCCCTCCACTTT
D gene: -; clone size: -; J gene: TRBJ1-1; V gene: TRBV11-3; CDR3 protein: CASSLVGGNTEAFF; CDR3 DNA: TGTGCCAGCAGCTTAGTCGGCGGGAACACTGAAGCTTTCTTT
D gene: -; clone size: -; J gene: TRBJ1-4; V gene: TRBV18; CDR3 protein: CASSPVQIATNEKLFF; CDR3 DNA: TGTGCCAGCTCACCTGTACAGATCGCAACTAATGAAAAACTGTTTTTT
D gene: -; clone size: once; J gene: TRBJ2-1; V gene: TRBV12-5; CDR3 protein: CASGHGVSEQFF; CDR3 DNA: TGTGCTAGTGGCCACGGAGTCAGTGAGCAGTTCTTC
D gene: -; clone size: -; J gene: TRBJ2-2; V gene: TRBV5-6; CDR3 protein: CASSLTGVDTGELFF; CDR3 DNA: TGTGCCAGCAGCTTGACCGGGGTCGACACCGGGGAGCTGTTTTTT
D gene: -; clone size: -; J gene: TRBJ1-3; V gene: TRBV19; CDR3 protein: CASRNPRTELKNTIYF; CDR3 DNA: TGTGCCAGTAGGAACCCCAGGACAGAGCTTAAGAACACCATATATTTT
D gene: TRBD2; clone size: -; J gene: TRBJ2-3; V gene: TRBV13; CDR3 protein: CASSLSGGRQSDTQYF; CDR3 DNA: TGTGCCAGCAGCTTATCTGGCGGGAGGCAGTCAGATACGCAGTATTTT
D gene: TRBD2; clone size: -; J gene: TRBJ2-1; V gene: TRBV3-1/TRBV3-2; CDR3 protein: CASSQGGTSGIGEQFF; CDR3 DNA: TGTGCCAGCAGCCAAGGCGGGACTAGCGGGATTGGTGAGCAGTTCTTC
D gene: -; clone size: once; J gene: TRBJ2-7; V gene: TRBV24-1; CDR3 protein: CATSDSARVEQYF; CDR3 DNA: TGTGCCACCAGTGATTCAGCCAGGGTTGAGCAGTACTTC
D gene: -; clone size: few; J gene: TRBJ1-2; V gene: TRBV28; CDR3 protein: CASSLYGQTNYGYTF; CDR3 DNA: TGTGCCAGCAGTCTCTATGGACAGACTAACTATGGCTACACCTTC
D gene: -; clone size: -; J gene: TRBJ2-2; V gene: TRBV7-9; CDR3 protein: CASSLGDKERAINTGELFF; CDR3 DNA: TGTGCCAGCAGCTTAGGAGACAAGGAGCGGGCAATAAACACCGGGGAGCTGTTTTTT
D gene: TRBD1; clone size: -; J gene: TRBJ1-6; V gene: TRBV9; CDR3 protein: CASSGETGVSYNSPLHF; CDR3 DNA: TGTGCCAGCAGCGGGGAGACAGGGGTATCCTATAATTCACCCCTCCACTTT
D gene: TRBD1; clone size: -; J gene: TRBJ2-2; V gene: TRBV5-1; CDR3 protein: CASSVRQGLTGELFF; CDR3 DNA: TGCGCCAGCAGCGTCCGACAGGGGCTCACCGGGGAGCTGTTTTTT
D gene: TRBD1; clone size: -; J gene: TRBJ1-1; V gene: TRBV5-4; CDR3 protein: CASSWGDRDGVAFF; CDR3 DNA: TGTGCCAGCAGCTGGGGGGACAGGGACGGAGTAGCTTTCTTT
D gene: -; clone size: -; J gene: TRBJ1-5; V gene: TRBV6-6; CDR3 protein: CASSLRQENQPQHF; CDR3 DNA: TGTGCCAGCAGCCTTAGACAGGAAAATCAGCCCCAGCATTTT
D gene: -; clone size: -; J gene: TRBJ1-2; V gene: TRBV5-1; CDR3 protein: CASSLDPTNGYTF; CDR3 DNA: TGCGCCAGCAGCTTGGATCCCACAAATGGCTACACCTTC
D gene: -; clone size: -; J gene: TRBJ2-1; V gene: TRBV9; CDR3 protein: CASSGGGGWNEQFF; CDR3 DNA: TGTGCCAGCAGCGGGGGAGGGGGTTGGAATGAGCAGTTCTTC
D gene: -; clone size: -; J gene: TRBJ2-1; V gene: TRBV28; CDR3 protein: CASSGGFVNEQFF; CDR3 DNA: TGTGCCAGCAGTGGAGGATTCGTCAATGAGCAGTTCTTC